The next 32 T cell receptor beta chains were all read from a single sample in a study of CD8 T cells in Susac syndrome. cDNA came from about 0.46 to 1 ug RNA primed by random hexamers. TCRdb called the immunoSEQ multiplex PCR reads again in MiXCR, with one record for every CDR3 protein. The data hold 250,000 to 300,000 distinct CDR3 sequences, with around 83% observed a single time. The specimen was CD8+ T cells from PBMCs. These receptors were obtained from a human donor with multiple sclerosis.

This sequence joins TRBV5-6 and TRBJ2-4, with 8 bases that match TRBD2. Germline V lookup: CDR1 SGHDT, CDR2 YYEEEE. V lost 2 bases, J lost 9 bases, and 13 bases stayed unmatched. This CDR3 spans 16 amino acids. The CDR3 bases are TGTGCCAGCAGCTTTGACGGGAGGGGGTATTCTAGCATTCAGTACTTC. This sequence encodes CASSFDGRGYSSIQYF.

The chain combines TRBV28 with TRBJ2-7; possible D gene TRBD2, 5 bases. The CDR3 is 16 amino acids. Deletions cut 1 base from V and 2 bases from J, with 15 bases between. Looked up from germline, CDR1 is MDHEN and CDR2 is SYDVKM. The CDR3 region is CASSLSPDFLPYEQYF. DNA for the CDR3: TGTGCCAGCAGTTTATCCCCGGACTTCCTCCCCTACGAGCAGTACTTC.

J is TRBJ2-3 and V is TRBV11-2, with D possibly being TRBD1 (6 bases). Germline values: CDR1 SGHAT, CDR2 FQNNGV. V was pared by 5 bases and J by 0 bases, with 12 bases between. This CDR3 region has 15 residues. CDR3 region: CASSRSRGSTDTQYF. In nucleotides, the CDR3 is TGTGCCAGCAGCCGCAGTAGGGGGAGCACAGATACGCAGTATTTT.

The chain links TRBV5-1 to TRBJ1-1; D is undetermined. The germline gives CDR1 SGHRS, CDR2 YFSETQ. The CDR3 covers 13 residues. The V end lost 4 bases, the J end lost 7 bases, and 14 bases lay between the germline ends. CDR3 loop: CASSADLRDEAFF. The CDR3 nucleotides are TGCGCCAGCAGCGCAGACCTGAGAGATGAAGCTTTCTTT.

The gene calls are TRBV19 and TRBJ1-1; 7 bases align to TRBD1. Germline assignment: CDR1 LNHDA and CDR2 SQIVND (reference sequence). The CDR3 loop spans 15 amino acids. Losses at the gene ends were 4 bases for V and 1 base for J; bases not matched to a gene: 6. In DNA form, the CDR3 reads TGTGCCAGTAGTAAAGACAGGGAGGGGAACACTGAAGCTTTCTTT. This encodes CASSKDREGNTEAFF.

The CDR3 DNA follows: TGTGCCAGCAGCTCAATCCCGCGACTAGCCCCGCCATACAATGAGCAGTTCTTC. Its translation: CASSSIPRLAPPYNEQFF. The chain uses TRBV7-8 and TRBJ2-1, with 7 bases aligning to TRBD2. Losses at the gene ends were 4 bases for V and 4 bases for J; bases not matched to a gene: 16. There are 18 residues in the CDR3. Germline values: CDR1 SGHVS, CDR2 FQNEAQ.

V usage is TRBV28 and J usage is TRBJ2-1; 10 nucleotides match TRBD2. This CDR3 is built from 15 residues. Germline CDR1 reads MDHEN; CDR2 reads SYDVKM. The ends lost 5 bases at V and 9 bases at J; junction bases unmatched: 10. The CDR3 nucleotides read TGTGCCAGCAGTACCGGGACTAGCGCTAGGGGTGAGCAGTTCTTC. This gives the protein CASSTGTSARGEQFF.

This CDR3 reads CASSLAYGDEQYF. CDR3 nucleotides: TGTGCCAGCAGTTTAGCCTACGGTGACGAGCAGTACTTC. V and J are TRBV12-3 or TRBV12-4 and TRBJ2-7; D not certain. The CDR3 totals 13 residues. Trimming left V 0 bases short and J 5 bases short, with 8 bases between.

The chain has TRBV15 and TRBJ2-1; the D is unclear. Trimming removed 4 bases from V and 2 bases from J, with 9 bases in between. Per germline, CDR1 LNHNV and CDR2 YYDKDF (reference sequence). The CDR3 is 14 residues long. The CDR3 DNA follows: TGTGCCACCAGCAATTATCGAACCTACAATGAGCAGTTCTTC. This codes for CATSNYRTYNEQFF.

This chain links TRBV27 with TRBJ2-2; 11 nucleotides align to TRBD1. Trimming cost V 9 bases and J 7 bases; bases outside gene matches: 7. The CDR3 covers 14 residues. Germline values: CDR1 MNHEY, CDR2 SMNVEV (reference sequence). As DNA, the CDR3 is TGTGCCAGTCAGGACAGGGGGCAGATCGGGGAGCTGTTTTTT. Translated, it gives CASQDRGQIGELFF.

This clonotype was seen a single time. The genes are TRBV30 and TRBJ2-2; TRBD1 aligns across 9 bases. The CDR3 loop spans 13 amino acids. The ends lost 5 bases at V and 6 bases at J; junction bases unmatched: 4. Germline V gives CDR1 GTSNPN, CDR2 SVGIG (reference sequence). CDR3 sequence reads: CAWEGTGSGELFF. CDR3 nucleotides: TGTGCCTGGGAGGGGACAGGGTCCGGGGAGCTGTTTTTT.

This rearrangement joins TRBV29-1 to TRBJ2-1; 10 bases map to TRBD1. The CDR3 is 14 residues long. Germline V gives CDR1 SQVTM, CDR2 ANQGSEA. After removal of 7 bases from V and 7 bases from J, the junction contained 10 bases not matched to a gene. This CDR3 reads CSGEPGQGLNEQFF. CDR3 DNA sequence: TGCAGCGGAGAACCGGGACAGGGGTTGAATGAGCAGTTCTTC.

The V and J genes are TRBV9 and TRBJ2-5; maybe TRBD1 (5 bases). The V end was cut by 5 bases, the J end by 2 bases, with 13 bases between. This CDR3 is 14 amino acids long. Per the germline V gene, CDR1 is SGDLS and CDR2 is YYNGEE. The CDR3: CASSAGAAQETQYF. The CDR3 region has the DNA TGTGCCAGCAGTGCTGGGGCTGCTCAAGAGACCCAGTACTTC.

The chain has TRBV19 and TRBJ1-1; 9 nucleotides agree with TRBD1. CDR1 LNHDA and CDR2 SQIVND come from the germline V gene (reference sequence). J was trimmed by 4 bases and V by 3 bases; bases with no gene match: 12. This CDR3 has 17 amino acids. CDR3 sequence (DNA): TGTGCCAGTAGTATTGGGGGACAGGGAAGTTGGGGCACTGAAGCTTTCTTT. Translated: CASSIGGQGSWGTEAFF.

The V and J genes are TRBV2 and TRBJ2-7, with unresolved D. Germline CDR1 SNHLY, CDR2 FYNNEI. This CDR3 is 9 amino acids long. The germline V and J ends were trimmed by 5 bases and 7 bases, with 3 bases remaining between them. This CDR3 reads CASSPEQYF. CDR3 bases: TGTGCCAGCAGTCCGGAGCAGTACTTC.

This sequence joins TRBV30 and TRBJ2-5; D unresolved. This CDR3 is built from 13 residues. The germline V gene encodes CDR1 GTSNPN and CDR2 SVGIG (reference sequence). Trimming removed 4 bases at V and 2 bases at J, with 11 bases between. The CDR3 sequence is CAWNVPGQETQYF. Written as DNA, the CDR3 is TGTGCCTGGAACGTGCCTGGACAAGAGACCCAGTACTTC.

The gene calls are TRBV30 and TRBJ1-3; no clear D gene. V lost 7 bases and J lost 3, with 13 bases in between. This CDR3 is 13 amino acids long. Germline V CDR1 and CDR2: GTSNPN, SVGIG (reference sequence). The CDR3 loop is CALHRGSGNTIYF. CDR3 DNA: TGTGCCTTGCACCGGGGAAGTGGAAACACCATATATTTT.

Only a few counts were recorded for this clonotype. V usage is TRBV6-1 and J usage is TRBJ1-5; a weak D match, TRBD1 (5 bases). V lost 10 bases, J lost 9 bases, and 13 bases lay in between. The CDR3 runs 11 residues. Per the germline V gene, CDR1 is MNHNS and CDR2 is SASEGT. In DNA form, the CDR3 reads TGTGCCATCGCCGATGGGGGGCCCCAGCATTTT. Its translation: CAIADGGPQHF.

This sequence joins TRBV7-9 and TRBJ2-1; the match to TRBD2 covers 11 bases. The CDR3 loop spans 15 amino acids. Unmatched junction bases numbered 6, after V lost 2 bases and J lost 9 bases. CDR1 and CDR2 from the germline V gene are SEHNR and FQNEAQ (reference sequence). This CDR3 is CASSLPLAGAGEQFF. CDR3 DNA: TGTGCCAGCAGCTTACCACTAGCGGGAGCGGGTGAGCAGTTCTTC.

V and J are TRBV20-1 and TRBJ2-1; TRBD2 matches at 9 bases. CDR3 length: 14 residues. Germline V gene lookup returns CDR1 DFQATT and CDR2 SNEGSKA (reference sequence). V lost 1 base and J lost 6; bases outside the gene matches: 4. In nucleotides, the CDR3 is TGCAGTGCTAGAGGGTTGCGGGAGGGCAATGAGCAGTTCTTC. Encoded protein: CSARGLREGNEQFF.

This clonotype came up a few times. The rearrangement links TRBV27 to TRBJ2-7; D is possibly TRBD1 (6 bases). This CDR3 region has 14 residues. Trimming removed 3 bases at V and 4 bases at J, with 13 bases between. CDR1 is MNHEY, CDR2 SMNVEV, per germline (reference sequence). CDR3 nucleotide sequence: TGTGCCAGCAGTTTGCTGGGCCAGGGGTACGAGCAGTACTTC. It translates to CASSLLGQGYEQYF.

The genes are TRBV11-2 and TRBJ1-2; TRBD1 matches 7 bases. CDR1 and CDR2 from the germline V gene are SGHAT and FQNNGV. This CDR3 contains 12 residues. V gave up 8 bases and J gave up 4 bases; unmatched junction bases: 4. As DNA, the CDR3 is TGTGCCAGCGGGGCAGGGGGCTATGGCTACACCTTC. This codes for CASGAGGYGYTF. Combining the CDR3 with reference TRBV11-2 and TRBJ1-2 gives the whole variable domain EAGVAQSPRYKIIEKRQSVAFWCNPISGHATLYWYQQILGQGPKLLIQFQNNGVVDDSQLPKDRFSAERLKGVDSTLKIQPAKLEDSAVYLCASGAGGYGYTFGSGTRLTVV.

The rearrangement joins TRBV13 to TRBJ2-3; 7 bases fit TRBD2. Germline values: CDR1 PRHDT, CDR2 FYEKMQ (reference sequence). The CDR3 extends over 15 amino acids. The ends lost 3 bases at V and 3 bases at J; junction bases unmatched: 6. CDR3 amino acids: CASSFGGRDTDTQYF. The CDR3 bases are TGTGCCAGCAGCTTCGGCGGGAGAGATACAGATACGCAGTATTTT.

CDR3 coding DNA: TGTGCCAGCAGCTTAGTGCGGAGGACCACTGAAGCTTTCTTT. Its protein is CASSLVRRTTEAFF. The chain has TRBV7-9 and TRBJ1-1; D remains ambiguous. V lost 1 base and J lost 4, with 10 bases in between. Germline V gene sequence: CDR1 SEHNR, CDR2 FQNEAQ (reference sequence). The CDR3 is made up of 14 amino acids.

The chain carries TRBV29-1 and TRBJ2-2; 7 bases line up with TRBD2. The CDR3 extends over 15 amino acids. The junction had 7 bases not matched to a gene; V was cut back by 5 bases and J by 1 base. CDR1 and CDR2 (germline): SQVTM, ANQGSEA. For the CDR3, the DNA is TGCAGCGTTCACTCAGCGGGGTTGAACACCGGGGAGCTGTTTTTT. Amino acid sequence: CSVHSAGLNTGELFF.

This chain links TRBV4-1 with TRBJ1-1; maybe TRBD1 (6 bases). This CDR3 is 12 amino acids long. Trimming stripped 7 bases from V and 4 bases from J, with 10 bases between. Per the germline V gene, CDR1 is MGHRA and CDR2 is YSYEKL. The DNA of the CDR3 is TGCGCCAGCACCCTAGGGGGCACTGAAGCTTTCTTT. It codes for CASTLGGTEAFF.

The chain carries TRBV30 and TRBJ2-7; D is undetermined. The length of the CDR3 is 13 residues. With 5 bases removed from V and 2 bases from J, the gap between germline ends came to 13 bases. In germline, CDR1 is GTSNPN, CDR2 SVGIG (reference sequence). CDR3: CAWRTGGAYEQYF. The CDR3 DNA sequence: TGTGCCTGGCGGACCGGCGGCGCCTACGAGCAGTACTTC.

The chain has TRBV6-1 and TRBJ2-2, with D possibly being TRBD1 (6 bases). Trimming pared 0 bases from V and 4 bases from J, leaving 18 bases between. CDR1 MNHNS and CDR2 SASEGT come from the germline V gene. This CDR3 is built from 18 residues. The CDR3 is CASSEALGGRGGTGELFF. CDR3 DNA: TGTGCCAGCAGTGAAGCGTTGGGTGGCAGGGGTGGCACCGGGGAGCTGTTTTTT.

The chain has TRBV27 and TRBJ2-5; no reliable D call. Looked up from germline, CDR1 is MNHEY and CDR2 is SMNVEV (reference sequence). The V and J ends lost 5 bases and 3 bases respectively, with 13 bases between them. This CDR3 has 14 residues. The CDR3 DNA reads as TGTGCCAGCAGTCCCAACCCATTAGAAGAGACCCAGTACTTC. This codes for CASSPNPLEETQYF.

The chain uses TRBV9 and TRBJ1-2; D is unresolved. Per the germline V gene, CDR1 is SGDLS and CDR2 is YYNGEE. Trimming left V 0 bases short and J 8 bases short, with 17 bases between. This CDR3 has 15 residues. The CDR3 DNA sequence: TGTGCCAGCAGCGTAGATCGGGGAGGTAGAATGGGCTACACCTTC. Its protein product is CASSVDRGGRMGYTF. Full variable domain (outside the CDR3, taken from reference TRBV9 and TRBJ1-2): DSGVTQTPKHLITATGQRVTLRCSPRSGDLSVYWYQQSLDQGLQFLIQYYNGEERAKGNILERFSAQQFPDLHSELNLSSLELGDSALYFCASSVDRGGRMGYTFGSGTRLTVV.

The chain employs TRBV7-8 and TRBJ1-5; TRBD1 matches at 8 bases. Looked up from germline, CDR1 is SGHVS and CDR2 is FQNEAQ. This CDR3 is 17 amino acids long. With V trimmed by 5 bases and J by 1 base, 10 bases remained unmatched. CDR3 amino acids: CASSPRTGPSSNQPQHF. Written as DNA, the CDR3 is TGTGCCAGCAGCCCGAGGACAGGGCCCTCAAGCAATCAGCCCCAGCATTTT.

The chain employs TRBV6-5 and TRBJ2-1, with unresolved D. Germline V CDR1 and CDR2: MNHEY, SVGAGI. Between the trimmed V and J ends, which lost 4 bases and 0 bases, there was a span of 10 bases. The CDR3 loop spans 15 amino acids. In DNA form, the CDR3 reads TGTGCCAGCAGTTTTGCGGCCAGCTCCTACAATGAGCAGTTCTTC. Translating it yields CASSFAASSYNEQFF.